The 9 T cell receptor beta chains reported below all come from one sample, sequenced in a study of cytomegalovirus exposure and HLA in healthy donors. The PCR employed 60 Vbeta primers together with 13 Jbeta primers. Method: immunoSEQ multiplex PCR; TCRdb's copy keeps in-frame clones and lacks some. The repertoire holds more than 110,000 clones, with approximately 84% as singletons. The sample taken for sequencing was PBMCs. The receptor set was obtained from a man in his thirties or forties in good health and CMV-seropositive.

V usage is TRBV19 and J usage is TRBJ1-2; no clear D gene. The CDR3 has 14 residues. V shed 5 bases and J shed 0 bases, with 10 bases lying between them. CDR1 and CDR2 from the germline V gene are LNHDA and SQIVND (reference sequence). Here the CDR3 reads CASSYTISNYGYTF. CDR3 nucleotides: TGTGCCAGTAGTTACACCATTTCTAACTATGGCTACACCTTC.

This sequence joins TRBV11-2 and TRBJ1-1, with 10 bases matching TRBD1. Germline values: CDR1 SGHAT, CDR2 FQNNGV. The CDR3 loop spans 14 amino acids. Trimming cost V 5 bases and J 7 bases; bases outside gene matches: 7. The CDR3 spells CASSHGTGDLEAFF. For the CDR3, the DNA is TGTGCCAGCAGCCACGGGACAGGGGACCTTGAAGCTTTCTTT.

The chain links TRBV27 to TRBJ2-1, with 7 positions matching TRBD2. After removal of 1 base from V and 5 bases from J, the junction contained 8 bases not matched to a gene. Germline CDR1 MNHEY, CDR2 SMNVEV (reference sequence). This CDR3 is 16 amino acids long. The CDR3 DNA reads TGTGCCAGCAGTTTATACGGGAGGCCACCCAACAATGAGCAGTTCTTC. As protein: CASSLYGRPPNNEQFF.

The chain links TRBV11-3 to TRBJ1-1, with D uncertain. With 1 base removed from V and 2 bases from J, the gap between germline ends came to 11 bases. CDR1 is SGHNT, CDR2 YENEEA, per germline. The CDR3 extends over 15 amino acids. The chain's CDR3 is CASSLVGGANTEAFF. DNA for the CDR3: TGTGCCAGCAGCTTAGTTGGCGGAGCTAACACTGAAGCTTTCTTT.

The chain couples TRBV2 to TRBJ1-2; TRBD1 might be the D (6 bases). The CDR3 is 18 residues long. V lost 6 bases and J 1 base, leaving 24 bases between the germline ends. Germline CDR1 SNHLY, CDR2 FYNNEI. CDR3: CASRHPGDRPELNYGYTF. CDR3 bases: TGTGCCAGCAGACACCCAGGAGACAGGCCAGAACTTAACTATGGCTACACCTTC.

The chain joins TRBV6-5 to TRBJ2-1; the D gene is possibly TRBD1 (6 bases). The CDR3 length is 16 residues. V shed 1 base and J shed 5 bases, with 15 bases lying between them. CDR1 and CDR2 from the germline V gene are MNHEY and SVGAGI. CDR3 nucleotide sequence: TGTGCCAGCAGTTACTTTACAGGGTCAAGCCACAATGAGCAGTTCTTC. Its translation: CASSYFTGSSHNEQFF.

The chain joins TRBV27 to TRBJ2-1, with no clear D. This CDR3 spans 12 amino acids. The germline V and J ends were trimmed by 5 bases and 6 bases, with 8 bases remaining between them. CDR1 and CDR2 from the germline V gene are MNHEY and SMNVEV (reference sequence). For the CDR3, the DNA is TGTGCCAGCAGTAGGCCAGGCAATGAGCAGTTCTTC. Amino acids: CASSRPGNEQFF.

V usage is TRBV4-1 and J usage is TRBJ2-3; 10 bases fit TRBD2. Germline V lookup: CDR1 MGHRA, CDR2 YSYEKL. Trimming at V came to 4 bases and at J to 6 bases, leaving 10 bases not matched to a gene. The CDR3 is 16 residues long. CDR3 region: CASSPFASGSRDTQYF. DNA of the CDR3: TGCGCCAGCAGCCCTTTCGCTAGCGGGAGTAGGGATACGCAGTATTTT.

The chain carries TRBV2 and TRBJ1-1; weak D call: TRBD1 (6 bases). The CDR3 has 14 amino acids. Per the germline V gene, CDR1 is SNHLY and CDR2 is FYNNEI. V was clipped by 7 bases and J by 3 bases, with 15 bases between them. As DNA, the CDR3 is TGTGCCAGCAATGCAGGACAGTTGGACACTGAAGCTTTCTTT. Encoded protein: CASNAGQLDTEAFF. Drawing the rest from reference TRBV2 and TRBJ1-1, the complete variable domain is EPEVTQTPSHQVTQMGQEVILRCVPISNHLYFYWYRQILGQKVEFLVSFYNNEISEKSEIFDDQFSVERPDGSNFTLKIRSTKLEDSAMYFCASNAGQLDTEAFFGQGTRLTVV.